This T cell receptor beta chain is from a study of CD8+CD57+ T cells in acquired aplastic anemia. Across the study: An average of 3.2 ug of DNA was obtained from sorted CD4+ and CD8+ cells. Healthy donors averaged about 11 million reads for CD4+ cells. Points from the study as a whole: With respect to CD8+ Simpson's diversity, patients and controls did not differ significantly.

This clonotype has a count of ten or more. The antigen is not known. The V gene lost 7 bases and the J gene lost 6 bases, with 13 bases spanning the gap. CDR1 is SEHNR and CDR2 is FQNEAQ in the germline V gene (reference sequence). This CDR3 has 13 residues. Investigators profiled TCR beta VDJ and CDR3 from genomic DNA template. TCRdb recomputed calls from the reads with MiXCR, one row per CDR3 protein. The data contain 150,000 to 200,000 distinct CDR3 sequences, around 45% of them singletons. The chain employs TRBV7-9 and TRBJ1-5; the D is unclear. The sequenced material came from sorted CD4+, CD8+, or CD8+CD57+ T cells (not recorded which) from PBMCs. This sequence originates from a human donor in good health. The DNA of the CDR3 is TGTGCCAGCAATGATGGGTTAGGTCAGCCCCAGCATTTT. This gives the protein CASNDGLGQPQHF.